This T cell receptor beta chain was found in a study of Tregs in tolerant kidney transplant recipients. As for the study in general: Sorting of CD4+CD25+CD127- cells followed roughly 3-day belatacept mixed lymphocyte reactions, sometimes with roughly five-day graft donor restimulation. Recipient cells were told from donor cells by antibody staining. Study-level results: Expanding Tregs on activated donor B cells appeared to best identify donor-specific TCRbeta clones. This study did not directly address biological reproducibility.

In the case of this clone: Its specificity is not known.

The method was immunoSEQ multiplex PCR; TCRdb's version includes in-frame clones alone and lacks a portion of them. This table holds 30,000 or so clones, 70% to 85% found once. The sequenced material came from Tregs from blood cultured with allogeneic cells. The receptor's source is a human donor in good health.

The CDR3 is CASSPSPSGLQETQYF. In DNA form, the CDR3 reads TGCGCCAGCAGCCCCTCCCCGTCGGGGCTACAAGAGACCCAGTACTTC. This chain connects TRBV5-1 to TRBJ2-5; D tentatively fits TRBD1 or TRBD2 (5 bases each). V was trimmed by 4 bases and J by 2 bases, leaving 18 bases between them. Germline-derived CDR1 and CDR2 are SGHRS and YFSETQ. This CDR3 has 16 residues.